This TCR beta chain originates from a study of cytomegalovirus exposure and HLA in healthy donors. Across the study: An earlier analysis identified under 130 million unique TCR beta sequences in 150 million to 200 million T cells.

Study-wide points: A few chains linked to CMV were shown in vitro to be specific for CMV antigens.

As concerns this clone: What it binds is unknown.

This CDR3 has 12 amino acids. Trimming cost V 4 bases and J 10 bases, with 11 bases left between them. Germline loops: CDR1 MNHEY, CDR2 SVGAGI. The primer mix had 60 Vbeta and 13 Jbeta primers. The assay was immunoSEQ multiplex PCR, and TCRdb's table has in-frame clones only and misses some. Among approximately 150,000 clones listed, under 85% were seen once. Sequenced: PBMCs. This chain uses TRBV6-5 with TRBJ2-4, with D possibly being TRBD2 (6 bases). The sequence derives from a woman between 18 and 30 years old in good health and CMV-seropositive. The CDR3 sequence is CASSCEGGIQYF. The CDR3 coding sequence is TGTGCCAGCAGTTGCGAGGGAGGAATTCAGTACTTC.